This T cell receptor (beta chain) was recovered during a study of cytomegalovirus exposure and HLA in healthy donors. Looking at the study overall: From 190 million or so T cells, an earlier analysis saw 120 million or so unique TCR beta sequences. Study results and caveats: Available immune exposure information was restricted to CMV serostatus only. Some TCR beta chains (roughly 150 of them) were listed as cytomegalovirus-associated.

In the PCR, 60 Vbeta and 13 Jbeta primers were used. Measured with immunoSEQ multiplex PCR; TCRdb has only the in-frame clones, and not every one. The sample yields under 150,000 clones, about 84% seen once. Remarks on this clone: Its matching antigen is unknown. The junction differs from germline at one of its ends, possibly a read error.

Per germline, CDR1 MGHRA and CDR2 YSYEKL. The CDR3 loop spans 12 amino acids. Material: PBMCs. The V gene is TRBV4-1, the J gene TRBJ2-4; D remains unclear. The receptor was derived from a boy between 10 and 17 years old in good health and CMV-seronegative. DNA for the CDR3: TGCGCCAGCAGCCAAGACGGCGAGACATCTACTTTC. It is translated as CASSQDGETSTF.